This passage covers 10 T cell receptor beta chains from one sample sequenced in a study of blood T cell repertoires in COVID-19. Generated by immunoSEQ multiplex PCR, the TCRdb table keeps only in-frame clones and is missing some. This sample has about 380,000 clones, with more than 75% found just once. Sample: PBMCs or T cells enriched from blood (not recorded which). All receptors derive from a woman in her 30s who had recovered from COVID-19.

The rearrangement joins TRBV29-1 to TRBJ2-2; maybe TRBD2 (7 bases). Germline V CDR1 and CDR2: SQVTM, ANQGSEA. This CDR3 comprises 16 residues. The CDR3 protein is CSVRGRAGIDTGELFF. The CDR3 DNA sequence: TGCAGTGTTAGGGGGAGGGCCGGGATAGACACCGGGGAGCTGTTTTTT.

This clone was seen once. Other nucleotide sequences in the sample specify the same CDR3. The J gene is TRBJ1-1, the V gene TRBV27, with D uncertain. The CDR3 sequence is 13 residues long. Germline CDR1 and CDR2: MNHEY and SMNVEV (reference sequence). V dropped 5 bases and J dropped 1 base, with 8 bases sitting between them. The DNA of the CDR3 is TGTGCCAGCAGTCCCGCGGGGAACACTGAAGCTTTCTTT. It specifies CASSPAGNTEAFF.

V and J are TRBV7-9 and TRBJ1-1; the D gene is possibly TRBD1 (5 bases). With 5 bases removed from V and 2 bases from J, the gap between germline ends came to 12 bases. Per germline, CDR1 SEHNR and CDR2 FQNEAQ (reference sequence). The CDR3 covers 14 residues. DNA for the CDR3: TGTGCCAGCAGCCCGATTGACAGAAACACTGAAGCTTTCTTT. Protein: CASSPIDRNTEAFF.

This clone was observed a few times. V is TRBV3-1 (or the pseudogene TRBV3-2) and J is TRBJ1-1; the D gene is possibly TRBD1 (5 bases). The CDR3 has 14 residues. The germline V and J ends were trimmed by 0 bases and 10 bases, with 15 bases remaining between them. Germline CDR1 reads LGHDT; CDR2 reads YNNKEL (reference sequence). CDR3 coding DNA: TGTGCCAGCAGCCAAGACACAGGTCCTGTTGCAGCTTTCTTT. Amino acids: CASSQDTGPVAAFF.

The chain carries TRBV7-2 and TRBJ2-7; D unclear. Trimming pared 2 bases from V and 0 bases from J, leaving 11 bases between. CDR3 length: 15 amino acids. The V gene's germline CDR1 is SGHTA and CDR2 FQGNSA. CDR3 loop: CASSLSSDNSYEQYF. In nucleotides, the CDR3 is TGTGCCAGCAGCTTAAGCAGTGACAACTCCTACGAGCAGTACTTC.

V usage is TRBV5-1 and J usage is TRBJ2-5; 16 bases are shared with TRBD2. The CDR3 loop spans 16 amino acids. Germline V gene lookup returns CDR1 SGHRS and CDR2 YFSETQ. Trimming removed 4 bases from V and 5 bases from J; junction bases left unmatched: 5. CDR3 in DNA: TGCGCCAGCAGCCCAGGGACTAGCGGGGGGGCGGAGACCCAGTACTTC. Protein: CASSPGTSGGAETQYF.

This clone was seen only once. In the same sample, other DNA sequences code for this CDR3. The gene calls are TRBV18 and TRBJ1-3; 9 nucleotides match TRBD1. Germline loops: CDR1 KGHSH, CDR2 LQKENI. Trimming removed 0 bases from V and 3 bases from J; junction bases left unmatched: 3. This CDR3 spans 16 amino acids. CDR3 in DNA: TGTGCCAGCTCACCACCGGGGACAGGGAGTGGAAACACCATATATTTT. This gives the protein CASSPPGTGSGNTIYF. Full variable domain (outside the CDR3, taken from reference TRBV18 and TRBJ1-3): NAGVMQNPRHLVRRRGQEARLRCSPMKGHSHVYWYRQLPEEGLKFMVYLQKENIIDESGMPKERFSAEFPKEGPSILRIQQVVRGDSAAYFCASSPPGTGSGNTIYFGEGSWLTVV.

The chain employs TRBV20-1 and TRBJ2-1; possible D gene TRBD1, 5 bases. The CDR3 is 11 residues long. The V end was cut by 3 bases, the J end by 8 bases, with 8 bases between. CDR1 DFQATT and CDR2 SNEGSKA come from the germline V gene (reference sequence). The CDR3 sequence is CSASGHYEQFF. The DNA for the CDR3 is TGCAGTGCTAGCGGACACTATGAGCAGTTCTTC.

V is TRBV9 and J is TRBJ2-7, with D perhaps TRBD1 (6 bases). V lost 3 bases and J 2 bases, leaving 9 bases between the germline ends. Germline V CDR1 and CDR2: SGDLS, YYNGEE. The CDR3 consists of 13 residues. In nucleotides, the CDR3 is TGTGCCAGCAGCGCTACAGGGCCCTACGAGCAGTACTTC. Translation: CASSATGPYEQYF.

The CDR3 loop is CASSLVGLAGNEQFF. The CDR3 DNA follows: TGTGCCAGCAGCTTAGTAGGGCTAGCGGGGAATGAGCAGTTCTTC. The V call is TRBV7-9, the J call TRBJ2-1; TRBD2 aligns across 9 bases. Germline V gene sequence: CDR1 SEHNR, CDR2 FQNEAQ (reference sequence). The ends lost 1 base at V and 7 bases at J; junction bases unmatched: 5. This CDR3 comprises 15 residues. The variable domain in full, with the rest retrieved from reference TRBV7-9 and TRBJ2-1, is DTGVSQNPRHKITKRGQNVTFRCDPISEHNRLYWYRQTLGQGPEFLTYFQNEAQLEKSRLLSDRFSAERPKGSFSTLEIQRTEQGDSAMYLCASSLVGLAGNEQFFGPGTRLTVL.